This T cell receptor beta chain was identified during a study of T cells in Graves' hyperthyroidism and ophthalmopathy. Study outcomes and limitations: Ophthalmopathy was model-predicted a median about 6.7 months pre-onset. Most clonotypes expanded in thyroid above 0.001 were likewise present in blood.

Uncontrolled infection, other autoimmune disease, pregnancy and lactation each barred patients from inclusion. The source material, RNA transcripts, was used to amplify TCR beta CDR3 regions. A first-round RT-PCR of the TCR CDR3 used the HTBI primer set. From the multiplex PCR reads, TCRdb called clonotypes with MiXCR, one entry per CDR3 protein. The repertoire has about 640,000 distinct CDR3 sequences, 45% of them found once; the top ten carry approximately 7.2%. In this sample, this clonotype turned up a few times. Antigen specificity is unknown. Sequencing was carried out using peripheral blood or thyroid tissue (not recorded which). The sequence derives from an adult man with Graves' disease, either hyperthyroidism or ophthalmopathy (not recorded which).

CDR3 bases: TGTGCCAGTAGTAACGACATACTGAACACTGAAGCTTTCTTT. The encoded protein is CASSNDILNTEAFF. The chain recombines TRBV19 with TRBJ1-1, with D unclear. V was cut by 4 bases and J by 0 bases, with 9 bases left in between. The CDR3 is 14 residues long. In germline, CDR1 is LNHDA, CDR2 SQIVND (reference sequence).